This entry concerns a single TCR beta chain. Per the study methods: Estimation of nucleated cell counts relied on the amplification of reference gene primers. Using immunoSEQ multiplex PCR, the repertoire was profiled, and TCRdb retains in-frame clones only, with some absent. V and J calls and clone size are copied from that table; D and trimming were computed from the DNA. The table shows 200,000 to 300,000 clones, with 85% occurring only once. Deletions cut 5 bases from V and 7 bases from J, with 17 bases between. Germline CDR1 and CDR2: MNHEY and SVGEGT. The CDR3 runs to 14 residues. The data were obtained in a study of blood T cell repertoires in COVID-19. Background on the study: COVID-19 samples from acute and convalescent phases originated in the United States, Italy and Spain.

The chain uses TRBV6-2 or TRBV6-3 and TRBJ2-5; weak D call: TRBD1 (5 bases). This clonotype was obtained from a woman aged 55-69 years with active or convalescent COVID-19. Material for sequencing was peripheral blood. DNA for the CDR3: TGTGCCAGCAGTCCCCTCCAGGGCCGAAGGACCCAGTACTTC. Translated, it gives CASSPLQGRRTQYF.